A single sample is the source of the 21 T cell receptor beta chains below, sequenced in a study of shared clonotypes between healthy human individuals. Measured with immunoSEQ multiplex PCR; TCRdb has only the in-frame clones, and not every one. This table has millions of clones, around 90% appearing once. Source material: naive CD4+ T cells sorted from blood. Documented subset: CD45RA+ positively selected. The origin of the receptors is a man younger than 35 in good health.

As concerns this clone: A junction end diverges from the germline sequence, so it may reflect a read error. The CDR3 here is CASSSRQGYQETQYF. As DNA, the CDR3 is TGTGCTAGCAGCTCCCGACAGGGTTATCAAGAGACCCAGTACTTC. The chain has TRBV7-7 and TRBJ2-5; 7 bases align to TRBD1. The CDR3 consists of 15 residues. Germline lookup yields CDR1 SSHAT and CDR2 FNYEAQ (reference sequence).

This clone was picked up a small number of times. The same CDR3 can be traced to other DNA sequences in this sample. The genes are TRBV5-1 and TRBJ1-1; D unresolved. Germline V CDR1 and CDR2: SGHRS, YFSETQ. The CDR3 runs to 13 residues. V dropped 0 bases and J dropped 1 base, with 4 bases sitting between them. The chain's CDR3 is CASSLAGNTEAFF. For the CDR3, the DNA is TGCGCCAGCAGCTTGGCCGGGAACACTGAAGCTTTCTTT.

This chain connects TRBV11-2 to TRBJ2-5, with TRBD1 identical over 8 bases. Germline lookup yields CDR1 SGHAT and CDR2 FQNNGV. The CDR3 loop spans 17 amino acids. V lost 5 bases and J lost 4; bases outside the gene matches: 15. CDR3 sequence: CASSPSGNRGIGETQYF. The CDR3 DNA reads TGTGCCAGCAGCCCAAGTGGGAACAGGGGGATTGGAGAGACCCAGTACTTC.

Only one count was recorded for this clone. This sequence joins TRBV12-5 and TRBJ1-2; D is ambiguous. Germline CDR1 reads LGHNT; CDR2 reads FRNRAP. This CDR3 comprises 14 residues. The germline V and J ends were trimmed by 1 base and 2 bases, with 8 bases remaining between them. DNA of the CDR3: TGTGCTAGTGGTTTGGGCGGACGAAACTATGGCTACACCTTC. Translation gives CASGLGGRNYGYTF.

The chain uses TRBV2 and TRBJ2-2; the match to TRBD2 covers 8 bases. The germline V gene encodes CDR1 SNHLY and CDR2 FYNNEI. Trimming took 7 bases from V and 5 from J; bases not matched to a gene: 12. The CDR3 has 16 amino acids. The CDR3 sequence: CASTRGGTRGTGELFF. In DNA, the CDR3 is TGTGCCAGCACCCGAGGGGGGACTAGAGGGACCGGGGAGCTGTTTTTT. The full variable domain, rest sourced from reference TRBV2 and TRBJ2-2, is EPEVTQTPSHQVTQMGQEVILRCVPISNHLYFYWYRQILGQKVEFLVSFYNNEISEKSEIFDDQFSVERPDGSNFTLKIRSTKLEDSAMYFCASTRGGTRGTGELFFGEGSRLTVL.

The chain carries TRBV5-1 and TRBJ2-3, with D tentatively TRBD2 (5 bases). V gave up 4 bases and J gave up 0 bases, with 21 bases separating them. Per the germline V gene, CDR1 is SGHRS and CDR2 is YFSETQ. The CDR3 length is 18 residues. The CDR3 sequence: CASSLLTASRSSTDTQYF. CDR3 bases: TGCGCCAGCAGCCTACTGACCGCTAGCCGGTCTAGCACAGATACGCAGTATTTT.

This chain links TRBV6-1 with TRBJ1-1; possible D gene TRBD1, 6 bases. Trimming shortened V by 7 bases and J by 1 base, and 10 bases separated the two germline ends. The CDR3 is 13 residues long. Germline V gives CDR1 MNHNS, CDR2 SASEGT. The chain's CDR3 is CASTGQRNTEAFF. CDR3 coding DNA: TGTGCCAGCACCGGACAGCGGAACACTGAAGCTTTCTTT.

This rearrangement joins TRBV6-1 to TRBJ1-4, with a weak D call TRBD1 (5 bases). CDR3 length: 15 amino acids. V was trimmed by 0 bases and J by 8 bases, leaving 13 bases between them. Germline V gene sequence: CDR1 MNHNS, CDR2 SASEGT. The CDR3 DNA reads as TGTGCCAGCAGTGAAGCCTTCTTATGGGGGGAAAAACTGTTTTTT. This gives the protein CASSEAFLWGEKLFF.

This chain joins TRBV6-4 and TRBJ1-2, with D tentatively TRBD1 (6 bases). Germline values: CDR1 MRHNA, CDR2 SNTAGT. The CDR3 has 15 amino acids. Between the trimmed V and J ends, which lost 4 bases and 4 bases, there was a span of 16 bases. CDR3 loop: CASSVEDSGTYGYTF. The CDR3, as DNA: TGTGCCAGCAGTGTCGAGGACAGCGGGACCTATGGCTACACCTTC.

This sequence joins TRBV5-1 and TRBJ1-1; TRBD1 matches at 7 bases. The CDR3 sequence is 14 residues long. CDR1 and CDR2 from the germline V gene are SGHRS and YFSETQ. Unmatched junction bases numbered 10, after V lost 6 bases and J lost 5 bases. CDR3: CASTRDSGGTEAFF. For the CDR3, the DNA is TGCGCCAGCACCAGGGACAGCGGGGGAACTGAAGCTTTCTTT.

This sequence joins TRBV7-9 and TRBJ2-6; D ambiguous. The CDR3 is 19 residues long. Trimming cost V 5 bases and J 0 bases, with 20 bases left between them. Germline CDR1 reads SEHNR; CDR2 reads FQNEAQ (reference sequence). CDR3 sequence reads: CASSHNLVYSLSGANVLTF. The CDR3 nucleotides read TGTGCCAGCAGCCATAATCTCGTTTACTCTCTCTCTGGGGCCAACGTCCTGACTTTC.

Comment on this clone: The sample carries other DNA sequences with the same CDR3. This chain links TRBV27 with TRBJ2-7; 7 bases fit TRBD1. The germline V gene encodes CDR1 MNHEY and CDR2 SMNVEV (reference sequence). The trim removed 3 bases at V and 2 bases at J, leaving 4 bases unmatched. This CDR3 contains 14 residues. Here the CDR3 reads CASSFRDRAYEQYF. The CDR3 DNA follows: TGTGCCAGCAGTTTCCGGGACAGAGCCTACGAGCAGTACTTC.

V usage is TRBV28 and J usage is TRBJ1-6; 8 bases fit TRBD1. CDR1 MDHEN and CDR2 SYDVKM come from the germline V gene. J was trimmed by 5 bases and V by 8 bases; bases with no gene match: 5. The CDR3 totals 14 residues. CDR3 residues: CASGQGWDNSPLHF. The CDR3 DNA sequence: TGTGCCAGCGGACAGGGATGGGATAATTCACCCCTCCACTTT.

There are a few counts of this clone. The V call is TRBV30, the J call TRBJ2-3; 10 bases match TRBD2. J gave up 7 bases and V 4 bases, and 11 bases lay outside the gene matches. This CDR3 region has 15 residues. Germline CDR1 reads GTSNPN; CDR2 reads SVGIG (reference sequence). CDR3 coding DNA: TGTGCCTGGAAAGAGGCTAGCGGGAGTTCGTATACGCAGTATTTT. Its translation is CAWKEASGSSYTQYF. The whole variable domain, filled in from reference TRBV30 and TRBJ2-3, reads SQTIHQWPATLVQPVGSPLSLECTVEGTSNPNLYWYRQAAGRGLQLLFYSVGIGQISSEVPQNLSASRPQDRQFILSSKKLLLSDSGFYLCAWKEASGSSYTQYFGPGTRLTVL.

V is TRBV5-4 and J is TRBJ2-7; the match to TRBD2 covers 13 bases. Germline CDR1 reads SGHNT; CDR2 reads YYREEE (reference sequence). V was pared by 4 bases and J by 2 bases, with 6 bases of the junction left unmatched. This CDR3 is built from 16 residues. For the CDR3, the DNA is TGTGCCAGCAGCCCTGGGACTAGCGGGGTAACCTACGAGCAGTACTTC. Translating gives CASSPGTSGVTYEQYF.

This chain uses TRBV9 with TRBJ2-1; either TRBD1 or TRBD2 may fit D (6 bases each). CDR1 is SGDLS and CDR2 is YYNGEE in the germline V gene. The V and J ends lost 3 bases and 9 bases respectively, with 19 bases between them. CDR3 size: 15 residues. The CDR3 region has the DNA TGTGCCAGCAGCGCCAGTACACTAGGGGGGACTGAGCAGTTCTTC. Protein product: CASSASTLGGTEQFF.

The gene calls are TRBV2 and TRBJ1-1; no clear D gene. CDR1 is SNHLY and CDR2 is FYNNEI in the germline V gene. Deletions cut 8 bases from V and 0 bases from J, with 10 bases between. The CDR3 runs to 13 residues. DNA of the CDR3: TGTGCCAGCCCCCTGGGAGTGAACACTGAAGCTTTCTTT. This encodes CASPLGVNTEAFF.

The V and J genes are TRBV5-1 and TRBJ1-5; unclear D gene. Between the trimmed V and J ends, which lost 3 bases and 6 bases, there was a span of 7 bases. Germline CDR1 SGHRS, CDR2 YFSETQ. CDR3 length: 12 amino acids. This CDR3 is CASSSGVQPQHF. The CDR3 DNA reads as TGCGCCAGCAGCTCGGGAGTTCAGCCCCAGCATTTT.

The chain employs TRBV4-1 and TRBJ1-5; TRBD1 matches at 7 bases. Germline V gene data show CDR1 as MGHRA and CDR2 as YSYEKL. This CDR3 has 16 amino acids. With V trimmed by 2 bases and J by 3 bases, 7 bases remained unmatched. The CDR3 loop is CASSQTTGTVNQPQHF. Here the CDR3 DNA reads TGCGCCAGCAGCCAAACGACAGGGACAGTCAATCAGCCCCAGCATTTT.

A note on this clone: The sample carries other DNA sequences with the same CDR3. J is TRBJ2-7 and V is TRBV5-1; 7 positions agree with TRBD1. CDR1 and CDR2 (germline): SGHRS, YFSETQ. This CDR3 contains 14 residues. V lost 2 bases to trimming and J lost 3 bases; unmatched junction nucleotides: 5. CDR3 DNA: TGCGCCAGCAGCTTAGGACAGGCCCGCTACGAGCAGTACTTC. It encodes CASSLGQARYEQYF. The whole variable domain, filled in from reference TRBV5-1 and TRBJ2-7, reads KAGVTQTPRYLIKTRGQQVTLSCSPISGHRSVSWYQQTPGQGLQFLFEYFSETQRNKGNFPGRFSGRQFSNSRSEMNVSTLELGDSALYLCASSLGQARYEQYFGPGTRLTVT.

The chain joins TRBV11-2 to TRBJ2-2; 9 bases are shared with TRBD1. V lost 3 bases to trimming and J lost 3 bases; unmatched junction nucleotides: 8. Germline-derived CDR1 and CDR2 are SGHAT and FQNNGV. The CDR3 contains 17 residues. The CDR3 region has the DNA TGTGCCAGCAGCTTTTCAGCGGACAGGGGACACACCGGGGAGCTGTTTTTT. Translated, it gives CASSFSADRGHTGELFF.